This passage covers 18 T cell receptor beta chains from one sample sequenced in a study of shared clonotypes between healthy human individuals. Produced via immunoSEQ multiplex PCR; TCRdb's table is partial and in-frame only. The table includes about 2 million clones, roughly 94% detected once. The sample was naive CD4+ T cells sorted from blood. Subset noted: CD45RA+ positively selected. These receptors all stem from a young man in good health.

The V and J genes are TRBV6-5 and TRBJ1-3; 7 positions match TRBD1. The CDR3 has 16 amino acids. Looked up from germline, CDR1 is MNHEY and CDR2 is SVGAGI. V shed 0 bases and J 2 bases; nucleotides not matched to a gene: 4. The CDR3 reads CASSYSNQGAGNTIYF. DNA of the CDR3: TGTGCCAGCAGTTACTCGAACCAGGGGGCTGGAAACACCATATATTTT.

CDR3 residues: CASSSWTATYEQYF. In nucleotides, the CDR3 is TGTGCCAGCTCATCATGGACCGCTACCTACGAGCAGTACTTC. The chain couples TRBV18 to TRBJ2-7; D unclear. Germline V CDR1 and CDR2: KGHSH, LQKENI. The CDR3 has 14 amino acids. The V gene lost 5 bases and the J gene lost 2 bases, with 13 bases spanning the gap.

The chain recombines TRBV10-3 with TRBJ1-1; 7 bases align to TRBD1. Germline loops: CDR1 ENHRY, CDR2 SYGVKD. Unmatched junction bases numbered 15, after V lost 10 bases and J lost 4 bases. The CDR3 runs 15 residues. This CDR3 reads CATLPRQGISTEAFF. The DNA of the CDR3 is TGTGCCACCCTACCGAGACAGGGAATAAGCACTGAAGCTTTCTTT.

V is TRBV7-9 and J is TRBJ1-5; 10 positions match TRBD1. CDR3 length: 17 residues. Germline CDR1 is SEHNR and CDR2 is FQNEAQ (reference sequence). V was clipped by 6 bases and J by 7 bases; unmatched bases: 15. The CDR3 sequence is CASSRTGTGASGQPQHF. CDR3 nucleotides: TGTGCCAGCAGTCGCACCGGGACAGGGGCCTCGGGACAGCCCCAGCATTTT.

A note on this clone: This sample includes further DNA sequences coding for the same CDR3. The chain couples TRBV18 to TRBJ1-6, with 9 bases that match TRBD1. The CDR3 loop spans 14 amino acids. Germline CDR1 is KGHSH and CDR2 is LQKENI. Losses at the gene ends were 3 bases for V and 8 bases for J; bases not matched to a gene: 2. The CDR3 sequence is CASSPGQGDSPLHF. In DNA, the CDR3 is TGTGCCAGCTCACCGGGACAGGGTGATTCACCCCTCCACTTT.

This clone has ten or more counts. Other DNA sequences from this sample encode an identical CDR3 as well. This chain uses TRBV27 with TRBJ2-7; 10 nucleotides agree with TRBD2. The trim removed 5 bases at V and 7 bases at J, leaving 8 bases unmatched. CDR1 MNHEY and CDR2 SMNVEV come from the germline V gene (reference sequence). CDR3 size: 14 residues. This CDR3 reads CASSPLAGVGEQYF. CDR3 sequence (DNA): TGTGCCAGCAGTCCGCTAGCGGGAGTCGGGGAGCAGTACTTC.

The genes are TRBV4-1 and TRBJ2-5; TRBD1 matches at 7 bases. This CDR3 contains 15 residues. V lost 0 bases and J lost 9; bases outside the gene matches: 10. CDR1 MGHRA and CDR2 YSYEKL come from the germline V gene. For the CDR3, the DNA is TGCGCCAGCAGCCAAGATATAGGGGGCGCGGAGGCCCAGTACTTC. Its protein is CASSQDIGGAEAQYF.

The V and J genes are TRBV6-5 and TRBJ2-1; 7 bases agree with TRBD2. CDR3 length: 16 residues. CDR1 and CDR2 (germline): MNHEY, SVGAGI. The trim removed 2 bases at V and 10 bases at J, leaving 14 bases unmatched. The CDR3: CASSYKSSGTRGEQFF. The CDR3, as DNA: TGTGCCAGCAGTTACAAATCTAGCGGAACTCGAGGGGAGCAGTTCTTC.

This chain links TRBV5-1 with TRBJ1-6, with unresolved D. V gave up 0 bases and J gave up 3 bases, with 10 bases separating them. CDR1 SGHRS and CDR2 YFSETQ come from the germline V gene. This CDR3 has 16 amino acids. This CDR3 reads CASSLGRLDYNSPLHF. Written as DNA, the CDR3 is TGCGCCAGCAGCTTGGGGCGCCTCGACTATAATTCACCCCTCCACTTT. The full variable domain, its missing parts supplied by reference TRBV5-1 and TRBJ1-6, is KAGVTQTPRYLIKTRGQQVTLSCSPISGHRSVSWYQQTPGQGLQFLFEYFSETQRNKGNFPGRFSGRQFSNSRSEMNVSTLELGDSALYLCASSLGRLDYNSPLHFGNGTRLTVT.

The V and J genes are TRBV5-6 and TRBJ2-3; D ambiguous. This CDR3 region has 13 residues. Germline V CDR1 and CDR2: SGHDT, YYEEEE. V shed 4 bases and J shed 4 bases, with 10 bases lying between them. The CDR3 protein is CASSRAASDTQYF. CDR3 DNA sequence: TGTGCCAGCAGCCGGGCGGCGTCAGATACGCAGTATTTT.

V usage is TRBV6-5 and J usage is TRBJ1-5, with no clear D. Trimming stripped 0 bases from V and 6 bases from J, with 15 bases between. The germline CDR1 and CDR2 sequences are MNHEY and SVGAGI. The CDR3 runs to 16 residues. The CDR3 coding sequence is TGTGCCAGCAGTTACTCGACGCCAGGTGCCACTCAGCCCCAGCATTTT. This codes for CASSYSTPGATQPQHF.

This clone was counted between two and nine times. A read error may be the cause here, since a much bigger clone is one base away. V usage is TRBV7-2 and J usage is TRBJ2-7; D gene unclear. Trimming left V 0 bases short and J 5 bases short, with 2 bases between. The CDR3 has 11 residues. CDR1 SGHTA and CDR2 FQGNSA come from the germline V gene. CDR3 DNA: TGTGCCAGCAGCTTAGCCCACGAGCAGTACTTC. This gives the protein CASSLAHEQYF.

The chain recombines TRBV5-1 with TRBJ2-1, with 11 bases matching TRBD2. The CDR3 consists of 15 residues. CDR1 and CDR2 (germline): SGHRS, YFSETQ. Trimming took 4 bases from V and 8 from J; bases not matched to a gene: 8. The CDR3 DNA reads as TGCGCCAGCAGCCCCCTAGCGGGAGGTACGGATGAGCAGTTCTTC. Residues: CASSPLAGGTDEQFF.

The chain couples TRBV30 to TRBJ2-6, with no clear D. From germline, CDR1 is GTSNPN and CDR2 SVGIG (reference sequence). This CDR3 is built from 15 residues. V was clipped by 2 bases and J by 2 bases, with 10 bases between them. The CDR3 sequence is CAWSPPLPGANVLTF. Here the CDR3 DNA reads TGTGCCTGGAGTCCACCCCTTCCTGGGGCCAACGTCCTGACTTTC.

As concerns this clone: Germline is not matched at one junction end, which may reflect a read error. The same CDR3 arises from other DNA sequences in this sample as well. The V call is TRBV19, the J call TRBJ2-2; 7 nucleotides align to TRBD2. From germline, CDR1 is LNHDA and CDR2 SQIVND (reference sequence). The CDR3 consists of 13 residues. Written as DNA, the CDR3 is TGTGCCAGTGGGGAGGGGAAAGCCGGGGAGCTGTTTTTC. Translation: CASGEGKAGELFF.

V gene TRBV19 combines with J gene TRBJ2-1; no definite D call. The V end was cut by 3 bases, the J end by 2 bases, with 11 bases between. Germline lookup yields CDR1 LNHDA and CDR2 SQIVND (reference sequence). The CDR3 length is 15 residues. This CDR3 reads CASSMKLGTYNEQFF. CDR3 bases: TGTGCCAGTAGTATGAAGTTAGGGACCTACAATGAGCAGTTCTTC.

The chain combines TRBV9 with TRBJ1-2, with 7 bases aligning to TRBD1. V was clipped by 0 bases and J by 6 bases; unmatched bases: 5. Germline CDR1 and CDR2: SGDLS and YYNGEE. The CDR3 is made up of 14 amino acids. The CDR3 loop is CASSVGPTGDGYTF. The CDR3 DNA follows: TGTGCCAGCAGCGTAGGGCCCACAGGGGATGGCTACACCTTC.

The rearrangement joins TRBV18 to TRBJ2-5; 8 nucleotides line up with TRBD1. The V gene end was trimmed by 3 bases and the J gene end by 1 base; junction bases not matched to a gene: 4. Germline V gene data show CDR1 as KGHSH and CDR2 as LQKENI. This CDR3 has 15 residues. The CDR3 here is CASSPYRGSQETQYF. The CDR3 DNA reads as TGTGCCAGCTCACCGTACAGGGGGAGCCAAGAGACCCAGTACTTC.